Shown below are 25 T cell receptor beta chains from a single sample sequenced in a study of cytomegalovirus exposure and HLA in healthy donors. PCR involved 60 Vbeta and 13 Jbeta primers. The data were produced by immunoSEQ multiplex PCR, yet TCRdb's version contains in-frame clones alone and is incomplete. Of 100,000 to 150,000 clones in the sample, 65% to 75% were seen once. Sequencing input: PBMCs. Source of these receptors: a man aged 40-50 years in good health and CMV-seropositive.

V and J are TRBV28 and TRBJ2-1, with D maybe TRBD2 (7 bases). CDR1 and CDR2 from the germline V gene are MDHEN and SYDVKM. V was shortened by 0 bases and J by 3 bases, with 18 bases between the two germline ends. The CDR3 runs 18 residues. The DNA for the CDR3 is TGTGCCAGCAGTTTATGGGGGAGGGGGAGGGAAAACTACAATGAGCAGTTCTTC. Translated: CASSLWGRGRENYNEQFF.

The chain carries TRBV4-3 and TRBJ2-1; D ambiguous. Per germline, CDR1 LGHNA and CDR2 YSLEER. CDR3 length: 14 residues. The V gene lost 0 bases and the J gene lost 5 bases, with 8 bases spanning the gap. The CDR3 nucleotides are TGCGCCAGCAGCCAAGATGTCAGGAACAATGAGCAGTTCTTC. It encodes CASSQDVRNNEQFF.

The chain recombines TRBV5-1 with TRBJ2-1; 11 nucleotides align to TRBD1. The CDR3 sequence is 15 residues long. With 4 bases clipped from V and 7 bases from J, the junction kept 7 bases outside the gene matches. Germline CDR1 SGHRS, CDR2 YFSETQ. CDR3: CASSRGDRGFNEQFF. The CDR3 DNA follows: TGCGCCAGCAGCCGTGGGGACAGGGGGTTTAATGAGCAGTTCTTC.

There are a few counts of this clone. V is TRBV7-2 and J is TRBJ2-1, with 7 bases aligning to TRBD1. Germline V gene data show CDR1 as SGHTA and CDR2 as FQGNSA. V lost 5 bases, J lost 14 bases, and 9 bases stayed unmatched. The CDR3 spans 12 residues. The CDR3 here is CASSPGQAREFF. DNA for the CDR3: TGTGCCAGCAGCCCCGGACAGGCTCGGGAGTTCTTC.

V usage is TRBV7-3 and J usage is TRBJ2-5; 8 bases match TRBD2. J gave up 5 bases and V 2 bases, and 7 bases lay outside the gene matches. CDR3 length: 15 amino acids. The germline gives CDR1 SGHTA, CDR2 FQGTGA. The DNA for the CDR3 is TGTGCCAGCAGCTTAGATAGCGGGATCGGGGAGACCCAGTACTTC. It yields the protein CASSLDSGIGETQYF.

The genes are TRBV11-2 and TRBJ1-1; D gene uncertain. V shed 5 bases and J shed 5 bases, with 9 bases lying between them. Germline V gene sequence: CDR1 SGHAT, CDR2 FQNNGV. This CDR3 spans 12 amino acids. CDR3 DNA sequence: TGTGCCAGCAGCACCCCCGGTACTGAAGCTTTCTTT. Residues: CASSTPGTEAFF.

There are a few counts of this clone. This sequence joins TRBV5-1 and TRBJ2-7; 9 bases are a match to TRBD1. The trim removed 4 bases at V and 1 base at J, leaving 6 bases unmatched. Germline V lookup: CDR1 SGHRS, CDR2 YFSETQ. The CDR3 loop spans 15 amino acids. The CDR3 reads CASSRSGTGSYEQYF. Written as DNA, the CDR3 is TGCGCCAGCAGCCGATCCGGGACAGGGTCCTACGAGCAGTACTTC. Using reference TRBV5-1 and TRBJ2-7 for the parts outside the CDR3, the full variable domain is KAGVTQTPRYLIKTRGQQVTLSCSPISGHRSVSWYQQTPGQGLQFLFEYFSETQRNKGNFPGRFSGRQFSNSRSEMNVSTLELGDSALYLCASSRSGTGSYEQYFGPGTRLTVT.

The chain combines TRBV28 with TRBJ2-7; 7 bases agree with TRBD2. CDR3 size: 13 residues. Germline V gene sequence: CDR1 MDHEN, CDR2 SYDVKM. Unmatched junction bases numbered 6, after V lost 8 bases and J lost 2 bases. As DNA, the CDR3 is TGTGCCAGCGGATCAGGGAGGGCCTACGAGCAGTACTTC. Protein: CASGSGRAYEQYF.

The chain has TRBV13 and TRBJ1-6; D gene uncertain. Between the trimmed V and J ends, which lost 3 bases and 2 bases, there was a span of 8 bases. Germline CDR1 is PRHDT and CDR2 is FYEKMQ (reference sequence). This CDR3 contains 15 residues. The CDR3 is CASSFRLPYNSPLHF. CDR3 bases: TGTGCCAGCAGCTTCAGGCTTCCCTATAATTCACCCCTCCACTTT.

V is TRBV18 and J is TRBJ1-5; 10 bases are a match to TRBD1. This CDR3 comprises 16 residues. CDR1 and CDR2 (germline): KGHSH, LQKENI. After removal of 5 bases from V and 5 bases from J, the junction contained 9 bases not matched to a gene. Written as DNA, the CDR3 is TGTGCCAGCTCATCTTCCGGGACAGGGGTCGATCAGCCCCAGCATTTT. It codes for CASSSSGTGVDQPQHF.

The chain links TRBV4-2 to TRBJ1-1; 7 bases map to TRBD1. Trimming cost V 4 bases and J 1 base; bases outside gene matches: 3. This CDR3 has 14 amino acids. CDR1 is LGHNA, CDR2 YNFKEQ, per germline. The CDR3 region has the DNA TGTGCCAGCAGCCCACAGGGGAAGAACACTGAAGCTTTCTTT. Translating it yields CASSPQGKNTEAFF.

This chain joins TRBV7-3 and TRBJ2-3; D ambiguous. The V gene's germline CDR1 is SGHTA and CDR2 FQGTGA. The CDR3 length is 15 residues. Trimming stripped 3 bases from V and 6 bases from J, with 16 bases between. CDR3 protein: CASSFQAIERDTQYF. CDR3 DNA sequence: TGTGCCAGCAGCTTTCAAGCGATAGAGAGGGATACGCAGTATTTT. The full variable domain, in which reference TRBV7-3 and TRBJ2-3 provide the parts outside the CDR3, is GAGVSQTPSNKVTEKGKYVELRCDPISGHTALYWYRQSLGQGPEFLIYFQGTGAADDSGLPNDRFFAVRPEGSVSTLKIQRTERGDSAVYLCASSFQAIERDTQYFGPGTRLTVL.

The CDR3 sequence: CASRGQTGELFF. In DNA form, the CDR3 reads TGTGCCAGCAGGGGACAAACCGGGGAGCTGTTTTTT. The chain carries TRBV27 and TRBJ2-2; D may be TRBD1 (6 bases). V was shortened by 6 bases and J by 5 bases, with 7 bases between the two germline ends. In germline, CDR1 is MNHEY, CDR2 SMNVEV (reference sequence). There are 12 residues in the CDR3.

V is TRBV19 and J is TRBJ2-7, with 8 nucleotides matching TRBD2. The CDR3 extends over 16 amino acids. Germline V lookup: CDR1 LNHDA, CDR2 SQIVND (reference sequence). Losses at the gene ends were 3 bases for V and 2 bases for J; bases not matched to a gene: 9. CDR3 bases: TGTGCCAGTAGTATCAGTAGCGGGGACCAAACCTACGAGCAGTACTTC. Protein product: CASSISSGDQTYEQYF.

CDR3 sequence reads: CASSLDRANTEAFF. The CDR3 DNA reads TGTGCCAGCAGCTTAGACAGGGCGAACACTGAAGCTTTCTTT. The chain employs TRBV11-3 and TRBJ1-1; TRBD1 is a possible D gene (5 bases). Trimming pared 0 bases from V and 1 base from J, leaving 6 bases between. Germline V gives CDR1 SGHNT, CDR2 YENEEA. The CDR3 extends over 14 amino acids.

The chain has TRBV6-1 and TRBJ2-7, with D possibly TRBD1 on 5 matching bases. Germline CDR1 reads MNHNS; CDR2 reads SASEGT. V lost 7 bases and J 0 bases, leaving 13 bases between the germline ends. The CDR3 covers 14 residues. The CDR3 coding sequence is TGTGCCAGCATAAGGACACTATACTCCTACGAGCAGTACTTC. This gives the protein CASIRTLYSYEQYF.

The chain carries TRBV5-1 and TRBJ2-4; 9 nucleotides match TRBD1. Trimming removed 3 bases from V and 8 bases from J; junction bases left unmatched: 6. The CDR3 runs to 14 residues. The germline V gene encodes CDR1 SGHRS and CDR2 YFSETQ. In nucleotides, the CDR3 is TGCGCCAGCAGCTCCGGGACAGGGTTACACATTCAGTACTTC. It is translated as CASSSGTGLHIQYF. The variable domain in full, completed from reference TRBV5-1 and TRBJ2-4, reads KAGVTQTPRYLIKTRGQQVTLSCSPISGHRSVSWYQQTPGQGLQFLFEYFSETQRNKGNFPGRFSGRQFSNSRSEMNVSTLELGDSALYLCASSSGTGLHIQYFGAGTRLSVL.

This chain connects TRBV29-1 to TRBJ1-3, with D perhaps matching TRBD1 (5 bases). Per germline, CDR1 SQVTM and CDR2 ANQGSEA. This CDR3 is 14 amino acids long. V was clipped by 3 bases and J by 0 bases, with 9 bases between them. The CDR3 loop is CSVEAGNSGNTIYF. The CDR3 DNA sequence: TGCAGCGTTGAGGCAGGGAACTCTGGAAACACCATATATTTT.

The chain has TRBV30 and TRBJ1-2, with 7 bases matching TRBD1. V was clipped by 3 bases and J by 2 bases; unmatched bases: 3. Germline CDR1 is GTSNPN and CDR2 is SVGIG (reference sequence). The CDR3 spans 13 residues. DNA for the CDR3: TGTGCCTGGAGGAACAGGGGCAACTATGGCTACACCTTC. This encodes CAWRNRGNYGYTF. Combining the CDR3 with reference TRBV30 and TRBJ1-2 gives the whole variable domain SQTIHQWPATLVQPVGSPLSLECTVEGTSNPNLYWYRQAAGRGLQLLFYSVGIGQISSEVPQNLSASRPQDRQFILSSKKLLLSDSGFYLCAWRNRGNYGYTFGSGTRLTVV.

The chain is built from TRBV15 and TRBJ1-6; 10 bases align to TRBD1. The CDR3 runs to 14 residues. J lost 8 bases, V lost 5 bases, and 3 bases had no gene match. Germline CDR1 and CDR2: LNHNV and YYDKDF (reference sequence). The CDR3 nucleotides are TGTGCCACCAGCTCTGGACAGGGGGATTCACCCCTCCACTTT. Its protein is CATSSGQGDSPLHF.

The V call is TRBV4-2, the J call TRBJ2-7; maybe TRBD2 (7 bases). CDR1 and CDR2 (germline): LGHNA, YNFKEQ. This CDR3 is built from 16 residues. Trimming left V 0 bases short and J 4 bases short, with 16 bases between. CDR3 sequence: CASSQEARGLVYEQYF. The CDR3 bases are TGTGCCAGCAGCCAAGAGGCGCGGGGGCTTGTATACGAGCAGTACTTC.

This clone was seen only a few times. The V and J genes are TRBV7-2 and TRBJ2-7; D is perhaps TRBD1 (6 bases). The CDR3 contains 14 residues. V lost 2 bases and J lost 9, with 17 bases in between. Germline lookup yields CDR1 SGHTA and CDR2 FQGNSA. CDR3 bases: TGTGCCAGCAGCTTAAAGACAGGACCTACCGGGCAGTACTTC. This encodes CASSLKTGPTGQYF.

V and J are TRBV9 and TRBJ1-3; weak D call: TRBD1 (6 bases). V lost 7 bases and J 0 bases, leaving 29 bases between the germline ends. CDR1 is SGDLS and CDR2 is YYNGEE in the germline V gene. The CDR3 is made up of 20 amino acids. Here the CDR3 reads CASGDPRIMTGGFSGNTIYF. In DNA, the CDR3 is TGTGCCAGCGGCGACCCGAGGATCATGACAGGTGGCTTCTCTGGAAACACCATATATTTT. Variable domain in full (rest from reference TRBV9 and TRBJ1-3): DSGVTQTPKHLITATGQRVTLRCSPRSGDLSVYWYQQSLDQGLQFLIQYYNGEERAKGNILERFSAQQFPDLHSELNLSSLELGDSALYFCASGDPRIMTGGFSGNTIYFGEGSWLTVV.

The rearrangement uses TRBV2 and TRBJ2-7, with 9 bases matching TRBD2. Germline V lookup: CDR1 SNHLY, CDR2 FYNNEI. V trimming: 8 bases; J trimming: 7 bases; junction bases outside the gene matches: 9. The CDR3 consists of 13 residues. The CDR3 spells CASSDSGSGEQYF. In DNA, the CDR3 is TGTGCCAGCTCCGATAGCGGGAGCGGAGAGCAGTACTTC.

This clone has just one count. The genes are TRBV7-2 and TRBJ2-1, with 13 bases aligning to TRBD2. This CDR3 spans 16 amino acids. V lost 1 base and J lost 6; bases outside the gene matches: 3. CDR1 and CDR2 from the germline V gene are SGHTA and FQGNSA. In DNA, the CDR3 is TGTGCCAGCAGCTTAGGACTAGCGGGGGGCCTCAATGAGCAGTTCTTC. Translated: CASSLGLAGGLNEQFF.